A selection of T cell receptor beta chains follows, all from one sample in a study of early T cells in non-severe SARS-CoV-2 infection. From the 5' RACE reads, TCRdb called clonotypes with MiXCR, one entry per CDR3 protein. This table holds fewer than 30,000 distinct CDR3 sequences, 3.5% to 5% found once. Sequencing was carried out using whole blood. These receptor sequences come from an adult who was a healthcare worker with PCR-confirmed SARS-CoV-2 infection or an uninfected control (not recorded which). Both conserved end residues are part of each CDR3. D genes are given only for firm matches. The size of a clone is reported for some rows only, either as once, few or many, or as a class for expanded clones.

V gene: TRBV7-2; D gene: -; J gene: TRBJ2-7; CDR3 length: 13; clone size: many; CDR3 protein: CASSLGHVFEQYF; CDR3 DNA: TGTGCCAGCAGCCTCGGACACGTCTTCGAGCAGTACTTC
V gene: TRBV3-1; D gene: TRBD2; J gene: TRBJ2-7; CDR3 length: 14; clone size: many; CDR3 protein: CASSQGAGGKEQYF; CDR3 DNA: TGTGCCAGCAGCCAAGGAGCGGGAGGGAAAGAGCAGTACTTC
V gene: TRBV24-1; D gene: -; J gene: TRBJ1-1; CDR3 length: 17; clone size: -; CDR3 protein: CATSDGDFNSGETEAFF; CDR3 DNA: TGTGCCACCAGTGATGGGGATTTTAACTCGGGTGAGACTGAAGCTTTCTTT
V gene: TRBV6-2/TRBV6-3; D gene: -; J gene: TRBJ2-3; CDR3 length: 12; clone size: many; CDR3 protein: CASALAGDTQYF; CDR3 DNA: TGTGCCAGCGCGCTTGCAGGGGATACGCAGTATTTT
V gene: TRBV11-2; D gene: TRBD1; J gene: TRBJ2-6; CDR3 length: 16; clone size: many; CDR3 protein: CASSHPGQAGANVLTF; CDR3 DNA: TGTGCCAGCAGCCACCCGGGACAGGCCGGGGCCAACGTCCTGACTTTC
V gene: TRBV20-1; D gene: -; J gene: TRBJ2-3; CDR3 length: 10; clone size: many; CDR3 protein: CSAGGDTQYF; CDR3 DNA: TGCAGTGCCGGGGGAGATACGCAGTATTTT
V gene: TRBV5-4; D gene: -; J gene: TRBJ1-1; CDR3 length: 11; clone size: few; CDR3 protein: CASSLGDEAFF; CDR3 DNA: TGTGCCAGCAGCTTGGGGGATGAAGCTTTCTTT
V gene: TRBV5-1; D gene: -; J gene: TRBJ1-1; CDR3 length: 14; clone size: many; CDR3 protein: CASSLLGAQTEAFF; CDR3 DNA: TGCGCCAGCAGCTTGTTGGGGGCGCAGACTGAAGCTTTCTTT
V gene: TRBV3-1; D gene: TRBD2; J gene: TRBJ2-1; CDR3 length: 16; clone size: -; CDR3 protein: CASSLRGTSGRDEQFF; CDR3 DNA: TGTGCCAGCAGCCTCAGAGGGACTAGCGGGAGGGATGAGCAGTTCTTC
V gene: TRBV10-3; D gene: TRBD2; J gene: TRBJ2-1; CDR3 length: 15; clone size: many; CDR3 protein: CAILTRVAGGNEQFF; CDR3 DNA: TGTGCCATCCTTACGCGGGTAGCGGGAGGCAATGAGCAGTTCTTC
V gene: TRBV9; D gene: -; J gene: TRBJ1-1; CDR3 length: 15; clone size: many; CDR3 protein: CASSALRDKGREAFF; CDR3 DNA: TGTGCCAGCAGCGCCCTCAGGGATAAGGGTCGAGAAGCTTTCTTT
V gene: TRBV20-1; D gene: -; J gene: TRBJ2-7; CDR3 length: 12; clone size: many; CDR3 protein: CSAGSSAGEQYF; CDR3 DNA: TGCAGTGCGGGGAGTTCCGCTGGCGAGCAGTACTTC
V gene: TRBV11-1; D gene: TRBD2; J gene: TRBJ2-3; CDR3 length: 16; clone size: many; CDR3 protein: CASSRSPSGGTDTQYF; CDR3 DNA: TGTGCCAGCAGCCGATCCCCTAGCGGGGGCACAGATACGCAGTATTTT
V gene: TRBV25-1; D gene: -; J gene: TRBJ2-7; CDR3 length: 16; clone size: few; CDR3 protein: CASSEYRSQPSYEQYF; CDR3 DNA: TGTGCCAGCAGTGAATATAGGAGTCAACCTTCCTACGAGCAGTACTTC
V gene: TRBV7-2; D gene: -; J gene: TRBJ1-2; CDR3 length: 15; clone size: -; CDR3 protein: CASSPTSPGDYGYTF; CDR3 DNA: TGTGCCAGCAGCCCCACGTCCCCCGGGGACTATGGCTACACCTTC
V gene: TRBV10-3; D gene: -; J gene: TRBJ2-7; CDR3 length: 12; clone size: medium-sized; CDR3 protein: CAISVTGDEQYF; CDR3 DNA: TGTGCCATCAGTGTGACAGGTGACGAGCAGTACTTC
V gene: TRBV7-2; D gene: -; J gene: TRBJ2-7; CDR3 length: 13; clone size: many; CDR3 protein: CASSLDLLYEQYF; CDR3 DNA: TGTGCCAGCAGCCTGGACCTGTTGTACGAGCAGTACTTC
V gene: TRBV4-2; D gene: -; J gene: TRBJ2-2; CDR3 length: 14; clone size: -; CDR3 protein: CASSQDAGTGELFF; CDR3 DNA: TGTGCCAGCAGCCAAGATGCCGGGACCGGGGAGCTGTTTTTT
V gene: TRBV28; D gene: -; J gene: TRBJ2-6; CDR3 length: 17; clone size: many; CDR3 protein: CASTLIRGSAGANVLTF; CDR3 DNA: TGTGCCAGCACTCTTATACGAGGGTCCGCTGGGGCCAACGTCCTGACTTTC
V gene: TRBV2; D gene: TRBD2; J gene: TRBJ2-1; CDR3 length: 11; clone size: many; CDR3 protein: CASPGGPEQFF; CDR3 DNA: TGTGCCAGCCCGGGGGGGCCTGAGCAGTTCTTC
V gene: TRBV20-1; D gene: -; J gene: TRBJ2-5; CDR3 length: 12; clone size: -; CDR3 protein: CSAMTGWETQYF; CDR3 DNA: TGCAGTGCTATGACAGGCTGGGAGACCCAGTACTTC
V gene: TRBV10-2; D gene: -; J gene: TRBJ2-7; CDR3 length: 13; clone size: many; CDR3 protein: CASSETGLREQYF; CDR3 DNA: TGCGCCAGCAGTGAGACAGGGCTTAGGGAGCAGTACTTC
V gene: TRBV29-1; D gene: -; J gene: TRBJ1-2; CDR3 length: 13; clone size: many; CDR3 protein: CSVEVGRNYGYTF; CDR3 DNA: TGCAGCGTTGAAGTTGGCCGCAACTATGGCTACACCTTC
V gene: TRBV5-1; D gene: -; J gene: TRBJ1-6; CDR3 length: 15; clone size: many; CDR3 protein: CASSPRTDYNSPLHF; CDR3 DNA: TGCGCCAGCAGCCCCCGGACAGACTATAATTCACCCCTCCACTTT
V gene: TRBV6-5; D gene: TRBD2; J gene: TRBJ2-1; CDR3 length: 16; clone size: many; CDR3 protein: CASSSGLAGGYNEQFF; CDR3 DNA: TGTGCCAGCAGTTCAGGACTAGCGGGAGGTTACAATGAGCAGTTCTTC
V gene: TRBV4-2; D gene: TRBD1; J gene: TRBJ2-3; CDR3 length: 16; clone size: many; CDR3 protein: CASSYGQGATTDTQYF; CDR3 DNA: TGTGCCAGCAGCTACGGACAGGGGGCCACCACAGATACGCAGTATTTT
V gene: TRBV11-2; D gene: -; J gene: TRBJ2-3; CDR3 length: 14; clone size: -; CDR3 protein: CASSLDRAGHPQYF; CDR3 DNA: TGTGCCAGCAGCTTAGATCGAGCGGGCCATCCACAGTATTTT
V gene: TRBV6-6; D gene: TRBD1; J gene: TRBJ1-1; CDR3 length: 14; clone size: -; CDR3 protein: CASISPGGQTEAFF; CDR3 DNA: TGTGCCAGCATTAGCCCAGGGGGCCAGACTGAAGCTTTCTTT
V gene: TRBV11-3; D gene: -; J gene: TRBJ2-7; CDR3 length: 15; clone size: many; CDR3 protein: CASSLSSKGDYEQYF; CDR3 DNA: TGTGCCAGCAGCTTAAGCAGCAAGGGGGACTACGAGCAGTACTTC
V gene: TRBV7-9; D gene: TRBD2; J gene: TRBJ2-1; CDR3 length: 16; clone size: many; CDR3 protein: CASSPEGLAGGVEQFF; CDR3 DNA: TGTGCCAGCAGCCCCGAAGGGCTAGCGGGGGGAGTTGAGCAGTTCTTC
V gene: TRBV5-4; D gene: TRBD2; J gene: TRBJ2-7; CDR3 length: 15; clone size: -; CDR3 protein: CASSLRGGGMNEQYF; CDR3 DNA: TGTGCCAGCAGCTTGCGCGGGGGGGGTATGAACGAGCAGTACTTC
V gene: TRBV7-3; D gene: -; J gene: TRBJ2-5; CDR3 length: 14; clone size: few; CDR3 protein: CASSLKGQMGTQYF; CDR3 DNA: TGTGCCAGCAGCCTAAAAGGACAGATGGGGACCCAGTACTTC
V gene: TRBV12-3/TRBV12-4; D gene: TRBD1; J gene: TRBJ2-2; CDR3 length: 14; clone size: many; CDR3 protein: CASTDRGYTGELFF; CDR3 DNA: TGTGCCAGCACTGACAGGGGATACACCGGGGAGCTGTTTTTT
V gene: TRBV20-1; D gene: TRBD2; J gene: TRBJ2-7; CDR3 length: 17; clone size: -; CDR3 protein: CSARSIAEASGRSEQYF; CDR3 DNA: TGCAGTGCTAGATCCATCGCGGAGGCTAGCGGGAGGAGCGAGCAGTACTTC
V gene: TRBV10-3; D gene: -; J gene: TRBJ2-2; CDR3 length: 14; clone size: few; CDR3 protein: CAISESKSRGELFF; CDR3 DNA: TGTGCCATCAGTGAGTCGAAATCCCGCGGGGAGCTGTTTTTT
V gene: TRBV20-1; D gene: -; J gene: TRBJ2-6; CDR3 length: 18; clone size: many; CDR3 protein: CSAMVDRTMRRTANVLTF; CDR3 DNA: TGCAGTGCTATGGTGGACCGCACTATGCGAAGGACTGCCAACGTCCTGACTTTC
V gene: TRBV12-3/TRBV12-4; D gene: TRBD2; J gene: TRBJ2-3; CDR3 length: 14; clone size: many; CDR3 protein: CATRGGLNLPTQYF; CDR3 DNA: TGTGCCACCCGGGGGGGCCTAAACCTCCCTACGCAGTATTTT
V gene: TRBV20-1; D gene: -; J gene: TRBJ2-2; CDR3 length: 13; clone size: few; CDR3 protein: CSALQLDTGELFF; CDR3 DNA: TGCAGTGCTTTGCAGCTGGACACCGGGGAGCTGTTTTTT